This is a list of T cell receptor beta chains from one sample in a study of cytomegalovirus exposure and HLA in healthy donors. Measured with immunoSEQ multiplex PCR; TCRdb has only the in-frame clones, and not every one. The sample shows about 180,000 clones, 82% of them seen only once. What was sequenced was PBMCs. Every receptor here comes from a man aged 40-50 years in good health and CMV-seronegative. Each CDR3 is given without its conserved first and last residue.

J gene	V gene	CDR3 protein
TRBJ2-1	TRBV5-5	ASSSGLAGLYNEQF
TRBJ2-3	TRBV7-3	ASSLTRADTQY
TRBJ2-1	TRBV11-2	ASSLVLKGANEQF
TRBJ2-7	TRBV7-9	ASSLLAGNSYEQY
TRBJ1-3	TRBV10-3	AISESGLSGNTIY
TRBJ1-2	TRBV4-2	ASTTGQEGDYGYT
TRBJ2-7	TRBV7-9	ASSADRPSYEQY
TRBJ2-1	TRBV19	ASSPTSGRSSPLRVEQF
TRBJ1-1	TRBV28	ASNGQGFMAF
TRBJ2-2	TRBV6-4	ASSDSTGDGTGELF
TRBJ2-7	TRBV6-4	ASSPCGDRGHEQY
TRBJ2-7	TRBV7-2	ASSLMAHEQY
TRBJ1-2	TRBV19	APGFNYGYT
TRBJ1-3	TRBV5-1	ASSLGGGSIY
TRBJ2-1	TRBV11-2	ASSLRGGGTQNEQF
TRBJ2-7	TRBV28	ASSFGELVEREQY
TRBJ2-1	TRBV29-1	SVARTSGSYNEQF
TRBJ2-3	TRBV4-2	ASSQTPLSGSTDTQY
TRBJ2-7	TRBV18	ASSPAAGPYEQY